This is a list of T cell receptor beta chains from one sample in a study of OX40 agonist ivuxolimab in advanced cancers. Method: immunoSEQ multiplex PCR; TCRdb's copy keeps in-frame clones and lacks some. The sample shows almost 85,000 clones, roughly 84% of them seen only once. The sample in question was CD4+ or CD8+ T cells sorted from blood, obtained in a trial of the OX40 agonist ivuxolimab. The receptors originated from an adult with an advanced solid tumor such as melanoma, head and neck, liver or kidney cancer. CDR3s include the opening cysteine and the closing phenylalanine or tryptophan. The order of the fields is V gene, D gene, J gene, clone size, CDR3 DNA, CDR3 protein. A D gene is named only where the DNA matches it firmly. Clone sizes are given selectively: once, few, many, or a class where the clone is expanded.

V: TRBV18; D: NA; J: TRBJ2-1; size: NA; DNA: TGTGCCAGCTCGACAAGCTCCTACAATGAGCAGTTCTTC; CDR3: CASSTSSYNEQFF
V: TRBV6-1; D: TRBD2; J: TRBJ2-7; size: NA; DNA: TGTGCCAGCAGCTCCCGGGAGGGCGTGATCTACGAGCAGTACTTC; CDR3: CASSSREGVIYEQYF
V: TRBV19; D: NA; J: TRBJ1-6; size: NA; DNA: TGTGCCAGTAATGACCGCTATAATTCACCCCTCCACTTT; CDR3: CASNDRYNSPLHF
V: TRBV5-5; D: NA; J: TRBJ2-2; size: few; DNA: TGTGCCAGCACGCTAATCGGGACTCGCTCGAACACCGGGGAGCTGTTTTTT; CDR3: CASTLIGTRSNTGELFF
V: TRBV7-9; D: NA; J: TRBJ2-5; size: NA; DNA: TGTGCCAGCGGGGGAATGGAGACCCAGTACTTC; CDR3: CASGGMETQYF
V: TRBV4-1; D: NA; J: TRBJ2-1; size: NA; DNA: TGCGCCAGCAGCCTCTCCGGGGGCCGGAATGAGCAGTTCTTC; CDR3: CASSLSGGRNEQFF
V: TRBV7-9; D: TRBD2; J: TRBJ2-5; size: NA; DNA: TGTGCCAGCAGCTTAACGGGGGGGGAGACCCAGTACTTC; CDR3: CASSLTGGETQYF
V: TRBV7-2; D: NA; J: TRBJ2-7; size: once; DNA: TGTGCCAGCAGCTTAGATCAATTAACGTCCGAGCAGTACTTC; CDR3: CASSLDQLTSEQYF
V: TRBV29-1; D: NA; J: TRBJ2-3; size: NA; DNA: TGCAGCGTTGCCGGGAGACAGGCCCGCACAGATACGCAGTATTTT; CDR3: CSVAGRQARTDTQYF
V: TRBV5-5; D: NA; J: TRBJ1-1; size: NA; DNA: TGTGCCAGCACACCTATAGGGGAGGTCACTGAAGCTTTCTTT; CDR3: CASTPIGEVTEAFF
V: TRBV7-9; D: NA; J: TRBJ2-5; size: NA; DNA: TGTGCCAGCAGCTTAGTCGGCCGGGACCACCTGGGCCAGTACTTC; CDR3: CASSLVGRDHLGQYF
V: TRBV11-2; D: NA; J: TRBJ2-3; size: NA; DNA: TGTGCCAGCAGCTTAGTGGTTTCTTTCACAGATACGCAGTATTTT; CDR3: CASSLVVSFTDTQYF
V: TRBV6-6; D: NA; J: TRBJ2-1; size: NA; DNA: TGTGCCAGCAGTTTGCCAGGGTCTGTCAATGAGCAGTTCTTC; CDR3: CASSLPGSVNEQFF
V: TRBV18; D: TRBD1; J: TRBJ1-2; size: NA; DNA: TGTGCCAGCTCACCGCCGGGACAGCTCTATGGCTACACCTTC; CDR3: CASSPPGQLYGYTF
V: TRBV19; D: NA; J: TRBJ2-3; size: NA; DNA: TGTGCCAGTAGTATAGATCTTTCGGCGGTCACAGATACGCAGTATTTT; CDR3: CASSIDLSAVTDTQYF
V: TRBV4-1; D: TRBD1; J: TRBJ1-1; size: NA; DNA: TGCGCCAGCAGCCACACTGACAGGGTGAACACTGAAGCTTTCTTT; CDR3: CASSHTDRVNTEAFF
V: TRBV5-1; D: NA; J: TRBJ2-7; size: NA; DNA: TGCGCCAGCAGCTTGGAACCCGGGCAATCCTACGAGCAGTACTTC; CDR3: CASSLEPGQSYEQYF
V: TRBV6-5; D: NA; J: TRBJ1-1; size: NA; DNA: TGTGCCAGCAAAGGGGGGACTTCTATGAACACTGAAGCTTTCTTT; CDR3: CASKGGTSMNTEAFF
V: TRBV27; D: TRBD1; J: TRBJ1-5; size: NA; DNA: TGTGCCACCCGCGGGACAGGGGTTCAGCCCCAGCATTTT; CDR3: CATRGTGVQPQHF
V: TRBV4-2; D: NA; J: TRBJ2-1; size: few; DNA: TGTGCCAGCAGTCTACTTCCAGGGGCTAGCGGAAGCTCCTACAATGAGCAGTTCTTC; CDR3: CASSLLPGASGSSYNEQFF